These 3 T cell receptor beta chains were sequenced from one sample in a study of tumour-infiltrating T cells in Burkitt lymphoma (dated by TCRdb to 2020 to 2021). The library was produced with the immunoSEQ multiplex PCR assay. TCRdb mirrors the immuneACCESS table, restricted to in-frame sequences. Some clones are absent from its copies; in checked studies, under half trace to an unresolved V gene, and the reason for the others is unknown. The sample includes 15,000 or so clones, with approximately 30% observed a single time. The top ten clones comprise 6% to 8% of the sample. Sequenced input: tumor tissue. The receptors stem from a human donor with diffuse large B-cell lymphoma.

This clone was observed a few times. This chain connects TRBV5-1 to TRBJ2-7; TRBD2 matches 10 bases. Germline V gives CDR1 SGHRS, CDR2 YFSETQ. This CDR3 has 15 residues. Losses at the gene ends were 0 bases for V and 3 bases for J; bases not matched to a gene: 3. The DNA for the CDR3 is TGCGCCAGCAGCTTGGTCCTAGCGGGAGTCTACGAGCAGTACTTC. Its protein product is CASSLVLAGVYEQYF.

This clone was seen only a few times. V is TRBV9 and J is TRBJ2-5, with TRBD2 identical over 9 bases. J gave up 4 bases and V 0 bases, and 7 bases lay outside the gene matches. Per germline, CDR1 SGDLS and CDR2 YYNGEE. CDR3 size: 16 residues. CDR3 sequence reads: CASSVGIAGEGETQYF. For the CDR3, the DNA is TGTGCCAGCAGCGTAGGTATAGCGGGAGAGGGAGAGACCCAGTACTTC.

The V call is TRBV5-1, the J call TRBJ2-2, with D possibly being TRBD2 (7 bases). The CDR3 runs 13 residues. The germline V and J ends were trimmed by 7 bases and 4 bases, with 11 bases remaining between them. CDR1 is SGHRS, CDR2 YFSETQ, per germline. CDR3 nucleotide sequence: TGCGCCAGCGGGGGGGCCATCACCGGGGAGCTGTTTTTT. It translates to CASGGAITGELFF.